Listed below are T cell receptor beta chains from one sample, sequenced in a study of technical replicates of blood from a handful of donors. Libraries were prepared by immunoSEQ multiplex PCR; TCRdb keeps only in-frame clonotypes and omits some of them. The sample records around 92,000 clones, approximately 96% being singletons. Sequencing was done on a sample of T cells isolated from PBMCs. The receptors were sampled from a human donor in good health. Both conserved end residues are part of each CDR3. A D gene is named only where the DNA matches it firmly. Clone size is not always given. Where it is, it says once, few, many or a class for expanded clones.

TRBD2 | TRBJ2-7 | NA | TRBV7-2 | CASSLISGGVEQYF | TGTGCCAGCAGCTTAATTAGCGGGGGGGTCGAGCAGTACTTC
NA | TRBJ2-1 | NA | TRBV5-1 | CASSLGPKSNEQFF | TGCGCCAGCAGCTTGGGGCCCAAATCCAATGAGCAGTTCTTC
NA | TRBJ1-1 | few | TRBV28 | CASRLIRDSWGTNTEAFF | TGTGCCAGCAGATTAATACGGGACTCCTGGGGGACGAACACTGAAGCTTTCTTT
NA | TRBJ1-1 | few | TRBV20-1 | CSGREDTEAFF | TGCAGTGGTAGGGAGGACACTGAAGCTTTCTTT
NA | TRBJ1-6 | NA | TRBV6-1 | CASSEVDRGSTGSPLHF | TGTGCCAGCAGTGAAGTGGACCGCGGGAGTACCGGTTCACCCCTCCACTTT
NA | TRBJ2-5 | NA | TRBV7-3 | CASSHGLGSQETQYF | TGTGCCAGCAGCCACGGTCTCGGGAGCCAAGAGACCCAGTACTTC
NA | TRBJ1-1 | NA | TRBV7-9 | CASSLGVLNTEAFF | TGTGCCAGCAGCTTAGGTGTATTGAACACTGAAGCTTTCTTT
TRBD2 | TRBJ2-7 | NA | TRBV29-1 | CSVARRLAGVGEQYF | TGCAGCGTTGCAAGGCGGCTAGCGGGAGTAGGCGAGCAGTACTTC
NA | TRBJ1-1 | NA | TRBV4-1 | CASSPSEINTEAFF | TGCGCCAGCAGCCCCTCGGAGATTAACACTGAAGCTTTCTTT
TRBD2 | TRBJ2-1 | NA | TRBV7-9 | CASNNAEGLAGDNEQFF | TGTGCCAGCAACAACGCCGAGGGGCTAGCGGGAGACAATGAGCAGTTCTTC
TRBD1 | TRBJ1-2 | NA | TRBV29-1 | CSVDDREVNGYTF | TGCAGCGTTGATGACAGGGAGGTGAATGGCTACACCTTC
TRBD2 | TRBJ2-1 | once | TRBV7-9 | CASSKGTSGVEQFF | TGTGCCAGCAGCAAGGGGACTAGCGGGGTCGAGCAGTTCTTC
NA | TRBJ1-3 | NA | TRBV6-5 | CASMTSSGNTIYF | TGTGCCAGCATGACAAGTTCTGGAAACACCATATATTTT
TRBD2 | TRBJ2-7 | NA | TRBV6-5 | CASAPTGGWEQYF | TGTGCCAGCGCCCCGACGGGAGGGTGGGAGCAGTACTTC
TRBD1 | TRBJ2-5 | NA | TRBV10-3 | CAISSRQGQETQYF | TGTGCCATCAGTTCGAGACAGGGGCAAGAGACCCAGTACTTC
NA | TRBJ2-2 | NA | TRBV4-1 | CASSQVVVAANTGELFF | TGCGCCAGCAGCCAAGTGGTTGTAGCGGCGAACACCGGGGAGCTGTTTTTT
TRBD2 | TRBJ2-1 | NA | TRBV6-6 | CASSYTSGGGEQFF | TGTGCCAGCAGTTATACTAGCGGGGGGGGTGAGCAGTTCTTC
TRBD1 | TRBJ2-2 | NA | TRBV23-1 | CNIIPTGNDSGELFF | TGCAACATCATTCCGACAGGGAATGATTCCGGGGAGCTGTTTTTT
NA | TRBJ1-5 | NA | TRBV18 | CASSPEAANQPQHF | TGTGCCAGCTCACCAGAGGCAGCCAATCAGCCCCAGCATTTT
TRBD1 | TRBJ1-1 | NA | TRBV5-1 | CASSFGTAKEAFF | TGCGCCAGCAGCTTCGGGACAGCAAAAGAAGCTTTCTTT
TRBD1 | TRBJ2-7 | NA | TRBV2 | CASSEKGAAYEQYF | TGTGCCAGCAGTGAAAAGGGGGCCGCCTACGAGCAGTACTTC
NA | TRBJ1-6 | once | TRBV2 | CASSIRQHSSYNSPLHF | TGTGCCAGCAGTATCCGACAGCATAGCTCCTATAATTCACCCCTCCACTTT
NA | TRBJ1-1 | NA | TRBV15 | CATSRDRDIMNTEAFF | TGTGCCACCAGCAGAGATAGGGACATTATGAACACTGAAGCTTTCTTT
TRBD2 | TRBJ2-3 | NA | TRBV10-1 | CASSESLAGGLPRGTDTQYF | TGCGCCAGCAGTGAGTCTCTAGCGGGGGGATTGCCCAGGGGCACAGATACGCAGTATTTT
NA | TRBJ1-2 | NA | TRBV7-8 | CASSLEGIGAHGYTF | TGTGCCAGCAGCCTGGAAGGTATTGGGGCGCATGGCTACACCTTC
NA | TRBJ2-3 | NA | TRBV28 | CASQNAGREFIDTQYF | TGTGCCAGCCAAAACGCGGGACGGGAGTTCATAGATACGCAGTATTTT
TRBD2 | TRBJ2-5 | NA | TRBV7-7 | CASSLTSGGPQETQYF | TGTGCTAGCAGCTTGACTAGCGGGGGACCCCAAGAGACCCAGTACTTC
TRBD2 | TRBJ2-5 | NA | TRBV7-2 | CASSERESGLETQYF | TGTGCCAGCAGCGAGCGGGAGTCGGGTCTAGAGACCCAGTACTTC
TRBD1 | TRBJ1-2 | NA | TRBV23-1 | CASSQKQGAEAYGYTF | TGCGCCAGCAGTCAAAAACAGGGGGCGGAGGCCTATGGCTACACCTTC
TRBD2 | TRBJ2-1 | NA | TRBV5-4 | CASNRWLAGEGEQFF | TGTGCCAGCAACAGGTGGCTAGCGGGAGAGGGTGAGCAGTTCTTC
NA | TRBJ1-2 | NA | TRBV27 | CASSEGLASYTF | TGTGCCAGCAGTGAGGGTTTAGCATCCTACACCTTC
TRBD2 | TRBJ2-7 | few | TRBV6-6 | CASSLGTSGYEQYF | TGTGCCAGCAGCCTAGGTACTAGCGGCTACGAGCAGTACTTC
TRBD2 | TRBJ2-3 | NA | TRBV9 | CASSVGAGLAQSPQYF | TGTGCCAGCAGCGTAGGGGCGGGACTAGCGCAGTCCCCGCAGTATTTT
NA | TRBJ2-5 | NA | TRBV19 | CASSIDSAGQETQYF | TGTGCCAGTAGTATCGATAGCGCAGGCCAAGAGACCCAGTACTTC
TRBD2 | TRBJ2-1 | NA | TRBV11-2 | CASSLEAGVVAEQFF | TGTGCCAGCAGCTTAGAGGCGGGAGTCGTCGCTGAGCAGTTCTTC
TRBD1 | TRBJ2-1 | NA | TRBV4-1 | CASSPRQGINEQFF | TGCGCCAGCAGCCCCCGACAGGGGATCAATGAGCAGTTCTTC
NA | TRBJ1-1 | once | TRBV7-3 | CASSFRQNTEAFF | TGTGCCAGCAGCTTTCGACAGAACACTGAAGCTTTCTTT
TRBD2 | TRBJ2-1 | NA | TRBV4-1 | CASRTSERWDEQFF | TGCGCCAGCAGGACTAGCGAGCGGTGGGATGAGCAGTTCTTC
NA | TRBJ1-2 | NA | TRBV6-1 | CASRMDFYGYTF | TGTGCCAGCAGGATGGACTTTTATGGCTACACCTTC
NA | TRBJ2-2 | NA | TRBV19 | CASRYAQGRGTGELFF | TGTGCCAGTCGCTACGCTCAGGGGCGCGGGACCGGGGAGCTGTTTTTT
TRBD1 | TRBJ1-4 | NA | TRBV19 | CATQNRGGATNEKLFF | TGTGCCACCCAGAACAGGGGAGGAGCAACTAATGAAAAACTGTTTTTT
TRBD1 | TRBJ2-7 | NA | TRBV2 | CASSGRDRGYEQYF | TGTGCCAGCAGTGGCCGGGACAGGGGATACGAGCAGTACTTC
NA | TRBJ1-1 | NA | TRBV7-2 | CASSFGHQNTEAFF | TGTGCCAGCAGCTTTGGACACCAAAACACTGAAGCTTTCTTT
NA | TRBJ2-3 | NA | TRBV5-6 | CASSFRAGGDTQYF | TGTGCCAGCAGCTTCCGGGCCGGGGGAGATACGCAGTATTTT
TRBD1 | TRBJ1-2 | once | TRBV5-6 | CASSRSLTGVGYGYTF | TGTGCCAGCAGCCGCTCGCTCACAGGGGTTGGATATGGCTACACCTTC
NA | TRBJ2-7 | once | TRBV18 | CASSALPMTDPREQYF | TGTGCCAGCTCCGCTCTCCCCATGACAGACCCTAGGGAGCAGTACTTC
TRBD1 | TRBJ2-1 | NA | TRBV19 | CASSKDRARDTGDEQFF | TGTGCCAGTAGTAAAGACAGGGCTAGGGATACAGGCGATGAGCAGTTCTTC